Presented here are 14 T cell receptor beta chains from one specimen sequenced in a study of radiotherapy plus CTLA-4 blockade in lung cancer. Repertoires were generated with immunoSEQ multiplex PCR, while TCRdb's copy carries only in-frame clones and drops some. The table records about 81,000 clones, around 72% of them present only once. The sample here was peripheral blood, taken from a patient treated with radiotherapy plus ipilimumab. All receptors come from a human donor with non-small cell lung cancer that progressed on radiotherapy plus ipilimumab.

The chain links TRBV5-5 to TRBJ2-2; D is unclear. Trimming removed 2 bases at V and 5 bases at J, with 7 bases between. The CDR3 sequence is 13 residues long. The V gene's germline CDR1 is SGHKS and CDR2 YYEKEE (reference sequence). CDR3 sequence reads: CASSLPGTGELFF. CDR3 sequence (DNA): TGTGCCAGCAGCTTACCAGGAACCGGGGAGCTGTTTTTT. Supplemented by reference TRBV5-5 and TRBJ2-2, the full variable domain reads DAGVTQSPTHLIKTRGQQVTLRCSPISGHKSVSWYQQVLGQGPQFIFQYYEKEERGRGNFPDRFSARQFPNYSSELNVNALLLGDSALYLCASSLPGTGELFFGEGSRLTVL.

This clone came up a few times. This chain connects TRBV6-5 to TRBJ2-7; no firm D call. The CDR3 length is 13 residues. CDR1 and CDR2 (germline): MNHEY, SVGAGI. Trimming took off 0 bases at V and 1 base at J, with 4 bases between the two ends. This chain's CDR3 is CASSYSPSYEQYF. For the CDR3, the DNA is TGTGCCAGCAGTTACTCGCCGTCCTACGAGCAGTACTTC.

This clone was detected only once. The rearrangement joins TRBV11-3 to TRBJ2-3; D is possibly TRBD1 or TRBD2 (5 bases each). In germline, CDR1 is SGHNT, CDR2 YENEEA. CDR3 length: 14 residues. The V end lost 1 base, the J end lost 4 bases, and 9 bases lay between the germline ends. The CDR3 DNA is TGTGCCAGCAGCTTAGGTGGGACCGCAGATACGCAGTATTTT. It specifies CASSLGGTADTQYF.

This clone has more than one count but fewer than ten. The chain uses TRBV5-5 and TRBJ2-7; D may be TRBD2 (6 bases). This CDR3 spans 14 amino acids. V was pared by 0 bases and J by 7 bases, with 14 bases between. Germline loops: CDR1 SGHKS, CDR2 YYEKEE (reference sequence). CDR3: CASSLVGGQLEQYF. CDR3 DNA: TGTGCCAGCAGCTTGGTCGGGGGTCAATTAGAGCAGTACTTC.

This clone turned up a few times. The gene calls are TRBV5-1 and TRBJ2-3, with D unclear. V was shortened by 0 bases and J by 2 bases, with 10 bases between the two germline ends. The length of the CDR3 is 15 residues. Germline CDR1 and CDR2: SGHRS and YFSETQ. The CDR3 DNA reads TGCGCCAGCAGCTTGGCGAAAGGAGCCACAGATACGCAGTATTTT. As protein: CASSLAKGATDTQYF.

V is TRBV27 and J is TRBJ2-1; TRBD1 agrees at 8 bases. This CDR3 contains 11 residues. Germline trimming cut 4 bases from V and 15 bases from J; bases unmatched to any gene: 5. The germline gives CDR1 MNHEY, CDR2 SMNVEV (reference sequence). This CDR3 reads CASSSQGARFF. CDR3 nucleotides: TGTGCCAGCAGTTCGCAGGGGGCTCGGTTCTTC.

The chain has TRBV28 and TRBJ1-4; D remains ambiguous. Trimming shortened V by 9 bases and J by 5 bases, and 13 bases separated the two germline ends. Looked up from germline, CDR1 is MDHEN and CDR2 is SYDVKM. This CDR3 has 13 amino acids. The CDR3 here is CASTGIMNEKLFF. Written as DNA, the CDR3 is TGTGCCAGTACCGGGATAATGAATGAAAAACTGTTTTTT.

The CDR3 coding sequence is TGTGCCAGCAGGAGAAACAGGGAGCAAAGCTATGGCTACACCTTC. It encodes CASRRNREQSYGYTF. The V call is TRBV2, the J call TRBJ1-2, with a tentative D call TRBD1 (6 bases). The CDR3 is 15 residues long. V was shortened by 6 bases and J by 4 bases, with 18 bases between the two germline ends. Germline values: CDR1 SNHLY, CDR2 FYNNEI.

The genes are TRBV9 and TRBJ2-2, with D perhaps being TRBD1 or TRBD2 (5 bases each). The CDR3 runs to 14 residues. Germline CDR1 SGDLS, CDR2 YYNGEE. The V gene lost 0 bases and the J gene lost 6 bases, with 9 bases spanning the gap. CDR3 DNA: TGTGCCAGCAGCGTAGAAGGGACGGCCGGGGAGCTGTTTTTT. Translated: CASSVEGTAGELFF.

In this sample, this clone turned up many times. The CDR3 sequence is CASSQDRGAGTYEQYF. In nucleotides, the CDR3 is TGCGCCAGCAGCCAAGATCGGGGGGCAGGAACCTACGAGCAGTACTTC. The rearrangement uses TRBV4-1 and TRBJ2-7; D is perhaps TRBD2 (7 bases). The CDR3 is 16 residues long. The V gene lost 0 bases and the J gene lost 2 bases, with 14 bases spanning the gap. Germline lookup yields CDR1 MGHRA and CDR2 YSYEKL.

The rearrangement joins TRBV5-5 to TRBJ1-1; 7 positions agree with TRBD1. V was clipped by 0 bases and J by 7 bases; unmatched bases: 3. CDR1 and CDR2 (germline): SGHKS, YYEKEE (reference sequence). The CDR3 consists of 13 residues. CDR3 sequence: CASSLAGTVEAFF. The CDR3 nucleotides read TGTGCCAGCAGCTTGGCCGGGACAGTTGAAGCTTTCTTT.

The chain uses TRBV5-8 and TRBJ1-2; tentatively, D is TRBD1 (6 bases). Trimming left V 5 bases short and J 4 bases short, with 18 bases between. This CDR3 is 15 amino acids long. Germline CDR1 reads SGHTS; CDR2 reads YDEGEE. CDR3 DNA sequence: TGTGCCAGCAGTTTCCGGCCACAGGGTCGCTATGGCTACACCTTC. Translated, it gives CASSFRPQGRYGYTF.

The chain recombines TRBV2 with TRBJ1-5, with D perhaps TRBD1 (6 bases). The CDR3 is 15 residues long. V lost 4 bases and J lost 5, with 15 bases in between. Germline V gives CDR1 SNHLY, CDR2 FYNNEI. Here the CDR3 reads CASSGVERGYQPQHF. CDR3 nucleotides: TGTGCCAGCAGTGGGGTTGAAAGGGGGTATCAGCCCCAGCATTTT. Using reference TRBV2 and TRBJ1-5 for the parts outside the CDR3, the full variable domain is EPEVTQTPSHQVTQMGQEVILRCVPISNHLYFYWYRQILGQKVEFLVSFYNNEISEKSEIFDDQFSVERPDGSNFTLKIRSTKLEDSAMYFCASSGVERGYQPQHFGDGTRLSIL.

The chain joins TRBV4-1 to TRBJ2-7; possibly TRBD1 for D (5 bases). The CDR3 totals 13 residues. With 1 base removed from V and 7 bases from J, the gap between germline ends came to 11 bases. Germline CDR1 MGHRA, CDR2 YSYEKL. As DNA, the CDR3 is TGCGCCAGCAGCCAAGGTCAGGGAAGGGAGCAGTACTTC. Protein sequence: CASSQGQGREQYF.